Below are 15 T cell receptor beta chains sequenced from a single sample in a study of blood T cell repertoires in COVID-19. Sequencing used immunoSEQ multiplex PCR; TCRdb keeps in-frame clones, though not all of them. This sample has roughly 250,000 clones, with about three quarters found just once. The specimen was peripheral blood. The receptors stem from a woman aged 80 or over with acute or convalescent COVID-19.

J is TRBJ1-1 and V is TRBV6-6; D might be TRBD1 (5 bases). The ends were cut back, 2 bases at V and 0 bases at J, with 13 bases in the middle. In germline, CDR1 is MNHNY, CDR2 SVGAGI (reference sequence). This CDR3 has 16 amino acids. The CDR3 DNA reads TGTGCCAGCAGTTACCCTCCCGGGGGTCTGAACACTGAAGCTTTCTTT. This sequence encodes CASSYPPGGLNTEAFF.

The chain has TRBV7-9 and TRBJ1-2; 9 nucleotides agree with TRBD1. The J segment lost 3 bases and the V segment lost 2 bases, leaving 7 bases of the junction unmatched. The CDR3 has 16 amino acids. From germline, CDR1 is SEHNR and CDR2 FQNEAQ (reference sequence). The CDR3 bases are TGTGCCAGCAGCTTACCGGGACAGGGTTGGGACTATGGCTACACCTTC. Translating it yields CASSLPGQGWDYGYTF.

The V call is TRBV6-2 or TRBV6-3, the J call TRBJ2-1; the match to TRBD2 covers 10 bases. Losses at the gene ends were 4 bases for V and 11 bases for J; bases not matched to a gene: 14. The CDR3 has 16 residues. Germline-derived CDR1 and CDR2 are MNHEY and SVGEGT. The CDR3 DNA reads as TGTGCCAGCAGTTCCCTAGCGGGAGACGGGGTCCCTAAGCAGTTCTTC. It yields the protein CASSSLAGDGVPKQFF.

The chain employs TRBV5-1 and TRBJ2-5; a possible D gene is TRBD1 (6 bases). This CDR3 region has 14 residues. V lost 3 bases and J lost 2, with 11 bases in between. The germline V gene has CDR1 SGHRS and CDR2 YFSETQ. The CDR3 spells CASSYPGQQETQYF. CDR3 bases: TGCGCCAGCAGCTATCCGGGACAACAAGAGACCCAGTACTTC. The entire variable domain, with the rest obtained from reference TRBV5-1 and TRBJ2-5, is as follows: KAGVTQTPRYLIKTRGQQVTLSCSPISGHRSVSWYQQTPGQGLQFLFEYFSETQRNKGNFPGRFSGRQFSNSRSEMNVSTLELGDSALYLCASSYPGQQETQYFGPGTRLLVL.

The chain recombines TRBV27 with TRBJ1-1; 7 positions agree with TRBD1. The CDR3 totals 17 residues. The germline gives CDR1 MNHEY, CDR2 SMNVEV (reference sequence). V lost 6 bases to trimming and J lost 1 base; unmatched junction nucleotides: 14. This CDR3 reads CASSLRGLDRANTEAFF. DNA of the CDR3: TGTGCCAGCAGCCTACGGGGTTTAGACAGGGCGAACACTGAAGCTTTCTTT.

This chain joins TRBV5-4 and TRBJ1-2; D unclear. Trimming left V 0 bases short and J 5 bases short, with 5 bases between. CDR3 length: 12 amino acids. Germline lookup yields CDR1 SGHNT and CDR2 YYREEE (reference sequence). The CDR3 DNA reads TGTGCCAGCAGCTTGGTCGAGTATGGCTACACCTTC. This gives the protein CASSLVEYGYTF. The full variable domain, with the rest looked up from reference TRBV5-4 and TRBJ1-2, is ETGVTQSPTHLIKTRGQQVTLRCSSQSGHNTVSWYQQALGQGPQFIFQYYREEENGRGNFPPRFSGLQFPNYSSELNVNALELDDSALYLCASSLVEYGYTFGSGTRLTVV.

The CDR3 reads CASSQGSSGQGNSPLHF. In DNA form, the CDR3 reads TGCGCCAGCAGCCAAGGAAGTAGCGGACAGGGGAATTCACCCCTCCACTTT. The rearrangement joins TRBV4-1 to TRBJ1-6; 9 positions match TRBD1. Germline trimming cut 1 base from V and 7 bases from J; bases unmatched to any gene: 8. In germline, CDR1 is MGHRA, CDR2 YSYEKL. The CDR3 is made up of 17 amino acids.

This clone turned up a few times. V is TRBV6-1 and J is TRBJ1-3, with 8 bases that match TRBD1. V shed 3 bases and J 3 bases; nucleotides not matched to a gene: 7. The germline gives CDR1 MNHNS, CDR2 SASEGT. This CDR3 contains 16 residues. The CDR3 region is CASSEVQGAGGNTIYF. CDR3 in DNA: TGTGCCAGCAGTGAGGTTCAGGGGGCGGGTGGAAACACCATATATTTT.

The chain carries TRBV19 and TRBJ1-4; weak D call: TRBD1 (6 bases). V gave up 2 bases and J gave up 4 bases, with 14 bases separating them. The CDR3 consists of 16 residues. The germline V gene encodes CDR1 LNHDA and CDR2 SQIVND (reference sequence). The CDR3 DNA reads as TGTGCCAGTAGTATAAAGTGGGGGACATATAATGAAAAACTGTTTTTT. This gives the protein CASSIKWGTYNEKLFF. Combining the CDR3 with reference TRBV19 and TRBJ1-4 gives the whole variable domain DGGITQSPKYLFRKEGQNVTLSCEQNLNHDAMYWYRQDPGQGLRLIYYSQIVNDFQKGDIAEGYSVSREKKESFPLTVTSAQKNPTAFYLCASSIKWGTYNEKLFFGSGTQLSVL.

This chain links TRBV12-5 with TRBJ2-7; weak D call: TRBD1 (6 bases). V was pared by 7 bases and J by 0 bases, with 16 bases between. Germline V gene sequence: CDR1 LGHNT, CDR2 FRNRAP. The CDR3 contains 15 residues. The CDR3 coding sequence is TGTGCTAGTGCCCTGACAGGTCCGAGCTCCTACGAGCAGTACTTC. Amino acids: CASALTGPSSYEQYF.

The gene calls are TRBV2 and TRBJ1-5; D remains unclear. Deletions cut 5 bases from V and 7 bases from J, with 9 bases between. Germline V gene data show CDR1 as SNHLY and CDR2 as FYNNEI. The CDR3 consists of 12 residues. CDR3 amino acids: CASSRLTQPQHF. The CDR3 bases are TGTGCCAGCAGTCGGTTAACCCAGCCCCAGCATTTT.

For the CDR3, the DNA is TGCGCCAGCAGCGCTGGACAGGGTCACAATGAGCAGTTCTTC. Protein sequence: CASSAGQGHNEQFF. The chain has TRBV5-1 and TRBJ2-1, with 8 bases lining up with TRBD1. Germline-derived CDR1 and CDR2 are SGHRS and YFSETQ. The CDR3 consists of 14 residues. Trimming took 4 bases from V and 5 from J; bases not matched to a gene: 5.

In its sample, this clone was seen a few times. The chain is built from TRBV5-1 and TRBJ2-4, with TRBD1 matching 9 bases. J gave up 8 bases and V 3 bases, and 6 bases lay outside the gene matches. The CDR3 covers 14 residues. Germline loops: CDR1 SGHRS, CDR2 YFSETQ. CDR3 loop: CASSSRTGEDIQYF. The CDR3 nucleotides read TGCGCCAGCAGCTCCCGGACAGGGGAGGACATTCAGTACTTC.

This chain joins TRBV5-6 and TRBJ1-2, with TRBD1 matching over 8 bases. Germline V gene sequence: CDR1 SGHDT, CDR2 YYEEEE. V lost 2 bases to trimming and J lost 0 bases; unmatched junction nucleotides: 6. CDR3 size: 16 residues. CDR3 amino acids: CASSFGTGQANYGYTF. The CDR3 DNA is TGTGCCAGCAGCTTTGGGACAGGCCAAGCTAACTATGGCTACACCTTC.

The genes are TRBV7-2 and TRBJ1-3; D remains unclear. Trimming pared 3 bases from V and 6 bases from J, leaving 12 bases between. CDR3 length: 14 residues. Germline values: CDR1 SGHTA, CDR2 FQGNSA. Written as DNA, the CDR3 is TGTGCCAGCAGCTTGGGAGGTGTTTCAAACACCATATATTTT. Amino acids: CASSLGGVSNTIYF.